Listed below are T cell receptor beta chains from one sample, sequenced in a study of shared clonotypes between healthy human individuals. The repertoire was sequenced with immunoSEQ multiplex PCR; TCRdb's copy has only in-frame clones and lacks some. This sample carries approximately 2.5 million clones, 93% of them seen once, and the ten largest clones take roughly 0.36%. Sequences were obtained from naive CD4+ T cells from PBMCs. These receptors were taken from a young man in good health. Some clones in this sample may be carry-over from other donors' samples. The CDR3 runs from the conserved cysteine through the conserved F or W. Each record gives: CDR3 protein, CDR3 DNA, clone size, V gene, J gene, D gene. A D gene is named only where the DNA matches it firmly. Clone size is not always given. Where it is, it says once, few, many or a class for expanded clones.

CDR3aa: CASSNSGTGPNYGYTF; CDR3nt: TGTGCCAGTAGTAATTCCGGAACAGGCCCTAACTATGGCTACACCTTC; abundance: NA; v_gene: TRBV19; j_gene: TRBJ1-2; d_gene: NA
CDR3aa: CSVERREERFF; CDR3nt: TGCAGCGTTGAAAGGCGGGAGGAACGGTTCTTC; abundance: NA; v_gene: TRBV29-1; j_gene: TRBJ2-1; d_gene: TRBD2
CDR3aa: CASSLVGPVGGYTF; CDR3nt: TGTGCCAGCAGCTTGGTTGGGCCGGTGGGGGGCTACACCTTC; abundance: NA; v_gene: TRBV5-4; j_gene: TRBJ1-2; d_gene: NA
CDR3aa: CASSPRTAGIRNQPQHF; CDR3nt: TGTGCCAGCAGCCCTCGAACCGCAGGGATTCGGAATCAGCCCCAGCATTTT; abundance: few; v_gene: TRBV27; j_gene: TRBJ1-5; d_gene: NA
CDR3aa: CASSSQGANVLTF; CDR3nt: TGTGCCAGCAGCTCCCAGGGGGCCAACGTCCTGACTTTC; abundance: NA; v_gene: TRBV5-6; j_gene: TRBJ2-6; d_gene: NA
CDR3aa: CASSSFGSDNEQFF; CDR3nt: TGCGCCAGCAGCTCGTTTGGGTCTGACAATGAGCAGTTCTTC; abundance: NA; v_gene: TRBV5-1; j_gene: TRBJ2-1; d_gene: NA
CDR3aa: CASSSQRTSAPSTQYF; CDR3nt: TGTGCCAGCAGCTCGCAAAGGACTAGCGCTCCCTCGACCCAGTACTTC; abundance: NA; v_gene: TRBV7-2; j_gene: TRBJ2-5; d_gene: TRBD2
CDR3aa: CASSEALGNSQQYF; CDR3nt: TGTGCCAGCAGTGAAGCGCTCGGGAACTCGCAGCAGTACTTC; abundance: NA; v_gene: TRBV6-1; j_gene: TRBJ2-7; d_gene: NA
CDR3aa: CASSLDPTGPGYTF; CDR3nt: TGCGCCAGCAGCTTGGACCCGACAGGGCCAGGCTACACCTTC; abundance: NA; v_gene: TRBV5-1; j_gene: TRBJ1-2; d_gene: TRBD1
CDR3aa: CAGRGGAGQETQYF; CDR3nt: TGTGCCGGGAGGGGGGGCGCCGGCCAAGAGACCCAGTACTTC; abundance: NA; v_gene: TRBV7-9; j_gene: TRBJ2-5; d_gene: NA
CDR3aa: CASSKAGGEKLFF; CDR3nt: TGTGCCAGCAGCAAGGCAGGGGGCGAAAAACTGTTTTTT; abundance: NA; v_gene: TRBV21-1; j_gene: TRBJ1-4; d_gene: NA
CDR3aa: CASSPGVWREGYEQYF; CDR3nt: TGTGCCAGCTCACCAGGCGTATGGCGGGAGGGCTACGAGCAGTACTTC; abundance: once; v_gene: TRBV18; j_gene: TRBJ2-7; d_gene: TRBD2
CDR3aa: CASSLGLAEETQYF; CDR3nt: TGTGCCAGCAGCTTAGGACTAGCGGAAGAGACCCAGTACTTC; abundance: few; v_gene: TRBV7-9; j_gene: TRBJ2-5; d_gene: TRBD2
CDR3aa: CASSFRGPGVGMNTEAFF; CDR3nt: TGCGCCAGCAGCTTCAGGGGGCCTGGTGTGGGGATGAACACTGAAGCTTTCTTT; abundance: NA; v_gene: TRBV5-1; j_gene: TRBJ1-1; d_gene: TRBD1
CDR3aa: CSAEPTAEAFF; CDR3nt: TGCAGTGCGGAACCGACGGCCGAAGCTTTCTTT; abundance: NA; v_gene: TRBV20-1; j_gene: TRBJ1-1; d_gene: NA
CDR3aa: CASSLVRARLSTGELFF; CDR3nt: TGTGCCAGCAGCTTAGTTAGGGCTAGACTCTCCACCGGGGAGCTGTTTTTT; abundance: NA; v_gene: TRBV7-8; j_gene: TRBJ2-2; d_gene: NA
CDR3aa: CASRTGTATSGGDTQYF; CDR3nt: TGCGCCAGTAGAACTGGGACGGCGACTAGCGGGGGAGATACGCAGTATTTT; abundance: once; v_gene: TRBV5-1; j_gene: TRBJ2-3; d_gene: TRBD2
CDR3aa: CASSRTGSDTQYF; CDR3nt: TGTGCCAGCAGTCGGACAGGGTCAGATACGCAGTATTTT; abundance: once; v_gene: TRBV25-1; j_gene: TRBJ2-3; d_gene: TRBD1
CDR3aa: CASSLWGQGPNEKLFF; CDR3nt: TGTGCCAGCAGTTTATGGGGACAGGGCCCTAATGAAAAACTGTTTTTT; abundance: NA; v_gene: TRBV28; j_gene: TRBJ1-4; d_gene: TRBD1
CDR3aa: CASSQELVAAKGQFF; CDR3nt: TGTGCCAGCAGCCAAGAACTGGTGGCGGCAAAGGGGCAGTTCTTC; abundance: NA; v_gene: TRBV14; j_gene: TRBJ2-1; d_gene: NA
CDR3aa: CASSSSTSTGHGYTF; CDR3nt: TGTGCCAGCAGCTCATCAACCTCAACAGGGCATGGCTACACCTTC; abundance: NA; v_gene: TRBV7-9; j_gene: TRBJ1-2; d_gene: NA
CDR3aa: CASRRVANTGELFF; CDR3nt: TGTGCCAGCAGGAGGGTAGCGAACACCGGGGAGCTGTTTTTT; abundance: NA; v_gene: TRBV6-1; j_gene: TRBJ2-2; d_gene: NA
CDR3aa: CAISEVREAYNEQFF; CDR3nt: TGTGCCATCAGTGAAGTACGGGAGGCCTACAATGAGCAGTTCTTC; abundance: NA; v_gene: TRBV10-3; j_gene: TRBJ2-1; d_gene: TRBD2
CDR3aa: CASRPGHPQETQYF; CDR3nt: TGCGCCAGCAGGCCGGGACACCCCCAAGAGACCCAGTACTTC; abundance: NA; v_gene: TRBV5-1; j_gene: TRBJ2-5; d_gene: NA
CDR3aa: CASSPGQGSEKLFF; CDR3nt: TGTGCCAGCTCTCCTGGACAGGGAAGTGAAAAACTGTTTTTT; abundance: NA; v_gene: TRBV18; j_gene: TRBJ1-4; d_gene: TRBD1
CDR3aa: CASGTGTGRTEAFF; CDR3nt: TGTGCCAGCGGAACCGGGACAGGGAGAACTGAAGCTTTCTTT; abundance: few; v_gene: TRBV9; j_gene: TRBJ1-1; d_gene: TRBD1
CDR3aa: CASSQQARPHEQYF; CDR3nt: TGTGCCAGCTCACAGCAGGCCCGACCCCACGAGCAGTACTTC; abundance: NA; v_gene: TRBV18; j_gene: TRBJ2-7; d_gene: NA
CDR3aa: CASSLLGSQTQYF; CDR3nt: TGTGCCAGCAGTTTATTAGGCAGTCAGACCCAGTACTTC; abundance: NA; v_gene: TRBV27; j_gene: TRBJ2-5; d_gene: NA
CDR3aa: CASSPGLATYNEQFF; CDR3nt: TGTGCCAGCAGCCCAGGACTAGCGACTTACAATGAGCAGTTCTTC; abundance: NA; v_gene: TRBV7-9; j_gene: TRBJ2-1; d_gene: TRBD2
CDR3aa: CASRGSAYEQYF; CDR3nt: TGTGCCAGCCGCGGATCCGCCTACGAGCAGTACTTC; abundance: NA; v_gene: TRBV6-5; j_gene: TRBJ2-7; d_gene: NA
CDR3aa: CASSLKGSGLAGQETQYF; CDR3nt: TGTGCCAGCAGCTTAAAGGGGTCGGGACTAGCGGGTCAAGAGACCCAGTACTTC; abundance: NA; v_gene: TRBV7-3; j_gene: TRBJ2-5; d_gene: TRBD2
CDR3aa: CASSWRRDTEAFF; CDR3nt: TGTGCCAGTAGTTGGAGGCGGGACACTGAAGCTTTCTTT; abundance: NA; v_gene: TRBV19; j_gene: TRBJ1-1; d_gene: NA
CDR3aa: CASRRRTGQNIQYF; CDR3nt: TGTGCCAGCAGACGAAGGACAGGACAAAACATTCAGTACTTC; abundance: NA; v_gene: TRBV6-5; j_gene: TRBJ2-4; d_gene: TRBD1